These T cell receptor beta chains were read from a single sample in a study of blood T cell repertoires in COVID-19. TCRdb keeps only in-frame clones here, not all; method: immunoSEQ multiplex PCR. Of under 250,000 clones listed, 83% are singletons. Sequenced input: PBMCs or T cells enriched from blood (not recorded which). The receptors were gathered from a woman aged 40 to 50 who had been exposed to COVID-19. Each CDR3 is given with its conserved first and last residue. A D gene is named only where the DNA matches it firmly. The size field is filled for only some rows; it gives once, few, many or a size class.

>TRBJ2-3|TRBD2|TRBV18|NA
TGTGCCAGCTCACCAGCCGGGACTAGAATAGATACGCAGTATTTT
CASSPAGTRIDTQYF
>TRBJ2-3|TRBD2|TRBV7-8|NA
TGTGCCAGCAGCTCGGGACTAGCGGGGCCTAGCACAGATACGCAGTATTTT
CASSSGLAGPSTDTQYF
>TRBJ1-1|NA|TRBV3-1/TRBV3-2|NA
TGTGCCAGCAGCCAAAAGTGGGGGGGAAACACTGAAGCTTTCTTT
CASSQKWGGNTEAFF
>TRBJ1-2|TRBD1|TRBV29-1|few
TGCAGCGTCGTGCCGAAGGGGGCCCTTGTTTATGGCTACACCTTC
CSVVPKGALVYGYTF
>TRBJ2-7|NA|TRBV19|NA
TGTGCCAGTAGTATCTCGGACAGATCCTACGAGCAGTACTTC
CASSISDRSYEQYF
>TRBJ1-6|TRBD1|TRBV2|NA
TGTGCCAGCATCGGGACAGTTAATTCACCCCTCCACTTT
CASIGTVNSPLHF
>TRBJ1-1|TRBD1|TRBV10-3|NA
TGTGCCATCAGAACCGGGACAGGGTCCTCGAACACTGAAGCTTTCTTT
CAIRTGTGSSNTEAFF
>TRBJ2-5|NA|TRBV29-1|NA
TGCAGCGTGACCGGGTCCGGGCAAGAGACCCAGTACTTC
CSVTGSGQETQYF
>TRBJ2-6|TRBD1|TRBV29-1|few
TGCAGCGTTGTGGCGTCGGGACAGGTACCCTCTGGGGCCAACGTCCTGACTTTC
CSVVASGQVPSGANVLTF
>TRBJ1-2|TRBD1|TRBV10-3|NA
TGTGCCATTCGACAGGGAGTAAACTATGGCTACACCTTC
CAIRQGVNYGYTF
>TRBJ1-6|TRBD1|TRBV7-8|NA
TGTGCCAGCAGCTTAGGGGAGACAGGGATATATAATTCACCCCTCCACTTT
CASSLGETGIYNSPLHF
>TRBJ2-1|TRBD2|TRBV6-5|NA
TGTGCCAGCAGCCCGGGACTAGCAGGCTACAATGAGCAGTTCTTC
CASSPGLAGYNEQFF
>TRBJ1-2|TRBD1|TRBV7-2|NA
TGTGCCAGCAGCCGTTTCCGGGACAGGGGGGACTATGGCTACACCTTC
CASSRFRDRGDYGYTF
>TRBJ2-2|NA|TRBV6-5|NA
TGTGCCAGCAGTACAGAACCTAACACCGGGGAGCTGTTTTTT
CASSTEPNTGELFF
>TRBJ2-7|TRBD1|TRBV5-8|NA
TGTGCCAGCAGTTTGACAGGGATACAATACTTC
CASSLTGIQYF
>TRBJ1-4|NA|TRBV7-9|NA
TGTGCCAGCAGCCGGCTAGCGGGGGCCTTGAAGGAAAAACTGTTTTTT
CASSRLAGALKEKLFF
>TRBJ1-1|NA|TRBV7-2|NA
TGTGCCAGCAGCTTACTAGACCTGAACACTGAAGCTTTCTTT
CASSLLDLNTEAFF
>TRBJ2-4|NA|TRBV7-8|NA
TGTGCCAGCAGCCCCGGGAACATTCAGTACTTC
CASSPGNIQYF
>TRBJ1-1|TRBD1|TRBV5-1|NA
TGCGCCAGCAGCTCCCTGAAAACACAGGGGACTGAAGCTTTCTTT
CASSSLKTQGTEAFF
>TRBJ2-5|TRBD2|TRBV28|once
TGTGCCAGCAGTTTCTTCGGATTAGCGGGGGGGCCGGAGACCCAGTACTTC
CASSFFGLAGGPETQYF
>TRBJ2-5|TRBD1|TRBV9|NA
TGTGCCAGCAGCGTAGGGGTCCGGGACAGCCGAGAGACCCAGTACTTC
CASSVGVRDSRETQYF
>TRBJ1-5|TRBD1|TRBV18|NA
TGTGCCAGCTCACCTGATGGACAGGATAGCAATCAGCCCCAGCATTTT
CASSPDGQDSNQPQHF
>TRBJ1-1|NA|TRBV19|NA
TGTGCCAGTAGTATAGGACGGCTTTCTATCCGGGGGAACACTGAAGCTTTCTTT
CASSIGRLSIRGNTEAFF
>TRBJ2-7|TRBD2|TRBV5-1|NA
TGCGCCAGCAGCCGGGAGCCGGGAGGTGGGTACGAGCAGTACTTC
CASSREPGGGYEQYF
>TRBJ2-7|NA|TRBV28|NA
TGTGCCAGCACCCAGGAACAGGGGAGGAGGGAGCAGTACTTC
CASTQEQGRREQYF